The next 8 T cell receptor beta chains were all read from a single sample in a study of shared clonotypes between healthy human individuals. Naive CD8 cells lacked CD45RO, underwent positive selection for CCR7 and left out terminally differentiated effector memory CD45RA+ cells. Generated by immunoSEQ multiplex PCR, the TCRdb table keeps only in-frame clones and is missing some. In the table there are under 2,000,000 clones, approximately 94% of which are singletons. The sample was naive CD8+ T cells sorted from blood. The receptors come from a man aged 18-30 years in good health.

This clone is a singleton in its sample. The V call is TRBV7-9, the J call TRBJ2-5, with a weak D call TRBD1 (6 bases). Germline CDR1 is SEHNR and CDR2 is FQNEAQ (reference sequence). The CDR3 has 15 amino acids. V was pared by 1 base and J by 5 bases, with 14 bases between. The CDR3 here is CASSLVQGPWETQYF. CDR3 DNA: TGTGCCAGCAGCTTAGTTCAGGGGCCGTGGGAGACCCAGTACTTC.

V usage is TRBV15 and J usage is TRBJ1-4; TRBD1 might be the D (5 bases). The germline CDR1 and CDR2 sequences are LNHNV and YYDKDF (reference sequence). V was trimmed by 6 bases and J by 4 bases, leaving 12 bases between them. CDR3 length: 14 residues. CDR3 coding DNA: TGTGCCACCAGGGGGACGGCGATTAATGAAAAACTGTTTTTT. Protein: CATRGTAINEKLFF.

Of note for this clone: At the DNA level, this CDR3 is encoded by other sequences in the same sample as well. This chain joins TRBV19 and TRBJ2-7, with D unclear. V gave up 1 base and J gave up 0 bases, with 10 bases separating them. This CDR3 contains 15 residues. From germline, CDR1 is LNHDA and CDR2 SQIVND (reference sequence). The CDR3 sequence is CASSIGLPASYEQYF. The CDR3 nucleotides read TGTGCCAGTAGTATAGGACTCCCCGCCTCCTACGAGCAGTACTTC.

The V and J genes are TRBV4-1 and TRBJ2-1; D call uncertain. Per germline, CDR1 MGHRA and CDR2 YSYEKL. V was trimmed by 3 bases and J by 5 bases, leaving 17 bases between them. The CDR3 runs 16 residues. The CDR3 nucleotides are TGCGCCAGCAGCCACCATGCGTCGGCGGTCAACAATGAGCAGTTCTTC. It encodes CASSHHASAVNNEQFF.

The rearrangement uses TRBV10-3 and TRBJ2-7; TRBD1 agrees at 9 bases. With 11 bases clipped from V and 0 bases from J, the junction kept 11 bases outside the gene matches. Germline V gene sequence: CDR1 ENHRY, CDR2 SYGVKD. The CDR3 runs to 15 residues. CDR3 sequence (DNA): TGTGCCGTGGGGCCCGACAGGGGGAGCTCCTACGAGCAGTACTTC. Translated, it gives CAVGPDRGSSYEQYF.

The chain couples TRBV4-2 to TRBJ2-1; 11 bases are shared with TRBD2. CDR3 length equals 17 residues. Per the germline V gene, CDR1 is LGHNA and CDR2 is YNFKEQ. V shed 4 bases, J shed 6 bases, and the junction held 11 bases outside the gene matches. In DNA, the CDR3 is TGTGCCAGCAGCCTAACCTCCGGGACTAGCGGCTTCAATGAGCAGTTCTTC. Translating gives CASSLTSGTSGFNEQFF.

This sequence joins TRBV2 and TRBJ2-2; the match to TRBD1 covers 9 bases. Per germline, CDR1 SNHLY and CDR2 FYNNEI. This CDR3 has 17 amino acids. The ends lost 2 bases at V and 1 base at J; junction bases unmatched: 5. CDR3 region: CASSEMGTGWNTGELFF. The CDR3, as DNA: TGTGCCAGCAGTGAAATGGGGACAGGGTGGAACACCGGGGAGCTGTTTTTT.

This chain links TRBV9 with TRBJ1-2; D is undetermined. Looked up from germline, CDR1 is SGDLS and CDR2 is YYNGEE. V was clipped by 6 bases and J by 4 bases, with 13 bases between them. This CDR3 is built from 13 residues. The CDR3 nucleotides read TGTGCCAGCAAGTCCCCGGGTACCTATGGCTACACCTTC. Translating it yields CASKSPGTYGYTF.